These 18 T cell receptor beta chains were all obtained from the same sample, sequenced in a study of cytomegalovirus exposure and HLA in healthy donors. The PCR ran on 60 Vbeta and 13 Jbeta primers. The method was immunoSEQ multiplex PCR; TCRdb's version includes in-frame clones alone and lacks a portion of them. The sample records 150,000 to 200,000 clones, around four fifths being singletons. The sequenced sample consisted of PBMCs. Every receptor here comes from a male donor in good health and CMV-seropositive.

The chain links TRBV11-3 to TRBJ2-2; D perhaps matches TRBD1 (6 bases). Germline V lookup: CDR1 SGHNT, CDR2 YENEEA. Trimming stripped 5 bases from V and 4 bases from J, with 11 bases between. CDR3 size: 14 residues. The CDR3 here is CASSPGAVTGELFF. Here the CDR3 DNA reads TGTGCCAGCAGCCCAGGGGCAGTCACCGGGGAGCTGTTTTTT.

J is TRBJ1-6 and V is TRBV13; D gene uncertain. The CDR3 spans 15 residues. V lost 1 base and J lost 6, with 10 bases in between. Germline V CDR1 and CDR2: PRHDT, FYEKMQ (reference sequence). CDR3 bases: TGTGCCAGCAGCTTAGAAAGCGGATTTAATTCACCCCTCCACTTT. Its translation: CASSLESGFNSPLHF.

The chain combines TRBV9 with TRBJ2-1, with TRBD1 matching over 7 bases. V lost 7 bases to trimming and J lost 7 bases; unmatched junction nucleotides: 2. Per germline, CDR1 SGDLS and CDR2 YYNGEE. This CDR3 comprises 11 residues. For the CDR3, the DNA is TGTGCCAGCGGGGACAGTAATGAGCAGTTCTTC. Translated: CASGDSNEQFF.

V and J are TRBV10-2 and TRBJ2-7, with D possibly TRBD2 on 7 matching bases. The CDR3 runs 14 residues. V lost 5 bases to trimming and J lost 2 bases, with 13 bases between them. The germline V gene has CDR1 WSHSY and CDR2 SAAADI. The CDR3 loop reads CASSSGGDPYEQYF. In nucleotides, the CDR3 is TGCGCCAGCAGTTCGGGGGGCGATCCCTACGAGCAGTACTTC.

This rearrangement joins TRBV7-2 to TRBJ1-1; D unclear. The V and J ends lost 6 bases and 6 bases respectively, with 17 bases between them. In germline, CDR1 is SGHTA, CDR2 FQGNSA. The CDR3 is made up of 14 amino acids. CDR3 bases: TGTGCCAGCAGTCCGGACTACGGCAGTTCTGAAGCTTTCTTT. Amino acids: CASSPDYGSSEAFF.

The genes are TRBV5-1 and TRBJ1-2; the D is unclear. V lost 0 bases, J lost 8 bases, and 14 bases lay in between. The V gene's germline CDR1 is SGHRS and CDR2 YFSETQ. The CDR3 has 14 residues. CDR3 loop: CASSLDGGRGGYTF. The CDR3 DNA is TGCGCCAGCAGCTTGGACGGCGGCCGCGGAGGCTACACCTTC.

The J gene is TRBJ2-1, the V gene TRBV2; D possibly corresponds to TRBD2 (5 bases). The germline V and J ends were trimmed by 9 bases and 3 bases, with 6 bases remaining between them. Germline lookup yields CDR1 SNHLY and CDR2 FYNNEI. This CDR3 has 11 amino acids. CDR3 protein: CASTSYNEQFF. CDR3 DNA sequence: TGTGCCAGTACTAGCTACAATGAGCAGTTCTTC.

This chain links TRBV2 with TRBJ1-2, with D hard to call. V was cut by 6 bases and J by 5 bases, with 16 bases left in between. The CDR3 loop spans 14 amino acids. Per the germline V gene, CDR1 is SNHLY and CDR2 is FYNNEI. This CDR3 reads CASRGSPAEYGYTF. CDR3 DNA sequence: TGTGCCAGCAGGGGGAGCCCCGCGGAGTATGGCTACACCTTC.

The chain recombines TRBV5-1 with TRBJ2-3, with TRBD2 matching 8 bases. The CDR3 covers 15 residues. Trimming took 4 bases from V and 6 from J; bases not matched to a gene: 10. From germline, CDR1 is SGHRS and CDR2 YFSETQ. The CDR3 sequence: CASSTAGGPVDTQYF. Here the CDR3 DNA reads TGCGCCAGCAGCACCGCGGGGGGCCCGGTGGATACGCAGTATTTT.

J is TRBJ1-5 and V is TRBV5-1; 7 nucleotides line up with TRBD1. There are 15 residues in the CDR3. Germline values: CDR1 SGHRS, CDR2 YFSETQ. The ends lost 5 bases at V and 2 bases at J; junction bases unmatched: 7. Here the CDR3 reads CASRLDGTGNQPQHF. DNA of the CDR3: TGCGCCAGCAGATTAGATGGGACAGGCAATCAGCCCCAGCATTTT. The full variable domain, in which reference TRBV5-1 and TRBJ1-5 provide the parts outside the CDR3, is KAGVTQTPRYLIKTRGQQVTLSCSPISGHRSVSWYQQTPGQGLQFLFEYFSETQRNKGNFPGRFSGRQFSNSRSEMNVSTLELGDSALYLCASRLDGTGNQPQHFGDGTRLSIL.

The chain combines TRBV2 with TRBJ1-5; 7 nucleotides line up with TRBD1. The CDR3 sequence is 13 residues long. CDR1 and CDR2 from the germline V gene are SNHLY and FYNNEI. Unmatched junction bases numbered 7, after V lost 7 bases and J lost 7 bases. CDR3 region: CASTRDSSQPQHF. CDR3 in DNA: TGTGCCAGCACGAGGGACAGCTCACAGCCCCAGCATTTT.

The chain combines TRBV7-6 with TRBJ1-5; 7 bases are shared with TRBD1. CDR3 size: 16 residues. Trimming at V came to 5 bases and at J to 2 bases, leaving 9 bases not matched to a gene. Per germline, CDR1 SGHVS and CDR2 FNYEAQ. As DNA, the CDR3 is TGTGCCAGCAGCCCAGGGACAGCCTGGGGCAATCAGCCCCAGCATTTT. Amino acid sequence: CASSPGTAWGNQPQHF. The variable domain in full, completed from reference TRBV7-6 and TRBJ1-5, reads GAGVSQSPRYKVTKRGQDVALRCDPISGHVSLYWYRQALGQGPEFLTYFNYEAQQDKSGLPNDRFSAERPEGSISTLTIQRTEQRDSAMYRCASSPGTAWGNQPQHFGDGTRLSIL.

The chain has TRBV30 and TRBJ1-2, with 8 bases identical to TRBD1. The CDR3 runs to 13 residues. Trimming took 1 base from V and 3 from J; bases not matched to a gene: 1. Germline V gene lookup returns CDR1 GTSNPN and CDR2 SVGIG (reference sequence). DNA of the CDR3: TGTGCCTGGAGTGGACAGGGGTACTATGGCTACACCTTC. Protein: CAWSGQGYYGYTF. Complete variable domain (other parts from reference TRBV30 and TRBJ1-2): SQTIHQWPATLVQPVGSPLSLECTVEGTSNPNLYWYRQAAGRGLQLLFYSVGIGQISSEVPQNLSASRPQDRQFILSSKKLLLSDSGFYLCAWSGQGYYGYTFGSGTRLTVV.

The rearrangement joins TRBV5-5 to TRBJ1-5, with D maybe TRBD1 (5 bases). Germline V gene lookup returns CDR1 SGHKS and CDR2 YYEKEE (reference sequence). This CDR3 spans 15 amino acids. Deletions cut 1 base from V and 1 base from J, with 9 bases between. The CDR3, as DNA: TGTGCCAGCAGCTTGCAGGGTTTAAGCAATCAGCCCCAGCATTTT. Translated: CASSLQGLSNQPQHF.

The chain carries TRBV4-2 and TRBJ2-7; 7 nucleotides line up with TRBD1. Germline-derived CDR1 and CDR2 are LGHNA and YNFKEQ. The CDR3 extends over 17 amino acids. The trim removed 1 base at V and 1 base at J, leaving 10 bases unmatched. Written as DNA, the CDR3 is TGTGCCAGCAGCCAAGGCCCCGCCGGGACAGTGTCCTACGAGCAGTACTTC. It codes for CASSQGPAGTVSYEQYF.

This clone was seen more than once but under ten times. The DNA of the CDR3 is TGCGCCAGCAGCCAAGGGAGATCAGGGAACTATGGCTACACCTTC. This sequence encodes CASSQGRSGNYGYTF. V gene TRBV4-1 combines with J gene TRBJ1-2, with D possibly matching TRBD1 (5 bases). The CDR3 runs 15 residues. Germline CDR1 reads MGHRA; CDR2 reads YSYEKL. Trimming pared 1 base from V and 2 bases from J, leaving 11 bases between.

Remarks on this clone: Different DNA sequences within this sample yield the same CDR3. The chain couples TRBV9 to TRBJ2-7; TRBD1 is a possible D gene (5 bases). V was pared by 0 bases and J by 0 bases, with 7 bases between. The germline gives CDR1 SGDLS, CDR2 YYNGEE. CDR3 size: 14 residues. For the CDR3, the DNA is TGTGCCAGCAGCGTAGGACAGAGCTCCTACGAGCAGTACTTC. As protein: CASSVGQSSYEQYF. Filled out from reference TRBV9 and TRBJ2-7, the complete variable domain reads DSGVTQTPKHLITATGQRVTLRCSPRSGDLSVYWYQQSLDQGLQFLIQYYNGEERAKGNILERFSAQQFPDLHSELNLSSLELGDSALYFCASSVGQSSYEQYFGPGTRLTVT.

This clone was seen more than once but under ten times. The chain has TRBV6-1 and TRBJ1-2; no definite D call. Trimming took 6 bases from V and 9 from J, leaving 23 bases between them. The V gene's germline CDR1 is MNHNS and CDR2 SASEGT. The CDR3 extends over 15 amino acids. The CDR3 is CASSRMRTESGSYTF. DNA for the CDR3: TGTGCCAGCAGCAGGATGCGGACGGAATCCGGGAGCTACACCTTC.